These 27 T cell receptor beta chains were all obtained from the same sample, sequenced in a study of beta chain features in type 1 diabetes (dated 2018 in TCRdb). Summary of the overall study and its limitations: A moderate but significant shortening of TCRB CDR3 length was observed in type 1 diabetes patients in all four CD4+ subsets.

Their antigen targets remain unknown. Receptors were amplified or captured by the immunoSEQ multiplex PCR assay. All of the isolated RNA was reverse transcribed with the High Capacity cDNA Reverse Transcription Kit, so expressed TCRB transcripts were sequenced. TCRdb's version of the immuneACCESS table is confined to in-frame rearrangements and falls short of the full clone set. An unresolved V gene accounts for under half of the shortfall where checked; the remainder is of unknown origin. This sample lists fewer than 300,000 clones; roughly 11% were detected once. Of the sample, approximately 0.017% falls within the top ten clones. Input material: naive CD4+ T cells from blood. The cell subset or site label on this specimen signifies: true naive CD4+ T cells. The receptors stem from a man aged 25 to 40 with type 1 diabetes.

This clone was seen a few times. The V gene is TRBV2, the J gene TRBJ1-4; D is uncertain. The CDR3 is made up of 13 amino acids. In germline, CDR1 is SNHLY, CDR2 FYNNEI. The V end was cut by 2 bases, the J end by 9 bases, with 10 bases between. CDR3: CASSEQDPQKLFF. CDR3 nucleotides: TGTGCCAGCAGTGAACAGGATCCCCAAAAACTGTTTTTT. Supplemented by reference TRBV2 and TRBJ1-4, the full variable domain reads EPEVTQTPSHQVTQMGQEVILRCVPISNHLYFYWYRQILGQKVEFLVSFYNNEISEKSEIFDDQFSVERPDGSNFTLKIRSTKLEDSAMYFCASSEQDPQKLFFGSGTQLSVL.

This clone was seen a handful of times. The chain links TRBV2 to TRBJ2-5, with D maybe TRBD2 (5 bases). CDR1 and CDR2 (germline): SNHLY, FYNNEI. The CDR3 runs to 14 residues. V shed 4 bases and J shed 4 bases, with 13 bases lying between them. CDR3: CASSGYSRGETQYF. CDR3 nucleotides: TGTGCCAGCAGTGGATACAGTCGGGGAGAGACCCAGTACTTC.

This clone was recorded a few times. Here the CDR3 reads CATSRGPYNEQFF. In nucleotides, the CDR3 is TGTGCCACCTCCAGGGGCCCCTACAATGAGCAGTTCTTC. This chain connects TRBV19 to TRBJ2-1, with TRBD1 as a possible D gene (6 bases). The CDR3 loop spans 13 amino acids. Germline V gene data show CDR1 as LNHDA and CDR2 as SQIVND (reference sequence). The ends were cut back, 10 bases at V and 2 bases at J, with 12 bases in the middle.

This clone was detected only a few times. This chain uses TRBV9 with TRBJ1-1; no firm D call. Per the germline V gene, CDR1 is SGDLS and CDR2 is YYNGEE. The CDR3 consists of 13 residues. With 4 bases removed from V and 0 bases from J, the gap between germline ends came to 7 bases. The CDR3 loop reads CASSPQMNTEAFF. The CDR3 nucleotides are TGTGCCAGCAGCCCTCAGATGAACACTGAAGCTTTCTTT. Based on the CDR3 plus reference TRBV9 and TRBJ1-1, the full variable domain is DSGVTQTPKHLITATGQRVTLRCSPRSGDLSVYWYQQSLDQGLQFLIQYYNGEERAKGNILERFSAQQFPDLHSELNLSSLELGDSALYFCASSPQMNTEAFFGQGTRLTVV.

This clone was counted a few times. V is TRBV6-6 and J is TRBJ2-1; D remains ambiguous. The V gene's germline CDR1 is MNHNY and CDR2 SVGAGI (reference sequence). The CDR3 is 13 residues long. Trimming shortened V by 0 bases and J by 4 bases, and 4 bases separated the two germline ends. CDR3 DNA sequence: TGTGCCAGCAGTTACTCGTATTACAATGAGCAGTTCTTC. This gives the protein CASSYSYYNEQFF.

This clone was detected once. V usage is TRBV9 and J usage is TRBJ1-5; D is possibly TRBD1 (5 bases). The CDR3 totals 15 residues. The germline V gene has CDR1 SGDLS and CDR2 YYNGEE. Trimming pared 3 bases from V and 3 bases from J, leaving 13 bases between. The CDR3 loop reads CASSAGGLPNQPQHF. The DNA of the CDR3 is TGTGCCAGCAGCGCGGGGGGTCTGCCCAATCAGCCCCAGCATTTT.

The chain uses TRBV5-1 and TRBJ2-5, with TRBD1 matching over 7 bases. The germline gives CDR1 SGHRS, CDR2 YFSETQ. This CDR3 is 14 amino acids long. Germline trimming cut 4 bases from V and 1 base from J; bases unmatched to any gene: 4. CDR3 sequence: CASSLQGFQETQYF. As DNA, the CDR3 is TGCGCCAGCAGCCTACAGGGGTTCCAAGAGACCCAGTACTTC. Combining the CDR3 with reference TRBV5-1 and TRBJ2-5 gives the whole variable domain KAGVTQTPRYLIKTRGQQVTLSCSPISGHRSVSWYQQTPGQGLQFLFEYFSETQRNKGNFPGRFSGRQFSNSRSEMNVSTLELGDSALYLCASSLQGFQETQYFGPGTRLLVL.

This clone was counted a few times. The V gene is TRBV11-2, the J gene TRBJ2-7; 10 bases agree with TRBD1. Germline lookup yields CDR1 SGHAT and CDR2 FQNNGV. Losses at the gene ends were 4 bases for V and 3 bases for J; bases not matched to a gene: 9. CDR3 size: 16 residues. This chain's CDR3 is CASSSLSDRGYYEQYF. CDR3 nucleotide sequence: TGTGCCAGCAGCTCCCTATCGGACAGGGGGTACTACGAGCAGTACTTC.

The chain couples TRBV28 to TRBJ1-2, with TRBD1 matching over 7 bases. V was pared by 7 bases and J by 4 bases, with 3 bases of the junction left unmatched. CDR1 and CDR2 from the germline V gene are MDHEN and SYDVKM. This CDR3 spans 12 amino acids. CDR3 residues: CASTQGGYGYTF. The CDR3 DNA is TGTGCCAGCACGCAGGGGGGCTATGGCTACACCTTC.

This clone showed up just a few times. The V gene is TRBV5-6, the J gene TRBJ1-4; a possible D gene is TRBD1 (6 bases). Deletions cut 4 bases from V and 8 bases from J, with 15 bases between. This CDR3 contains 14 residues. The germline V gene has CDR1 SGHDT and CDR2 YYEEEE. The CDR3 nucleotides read TGTGCCAGCAGCCCAACTTGGACAGAGGAAAAACTGTTTTTT. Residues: CASSPTWTEEKLFF.

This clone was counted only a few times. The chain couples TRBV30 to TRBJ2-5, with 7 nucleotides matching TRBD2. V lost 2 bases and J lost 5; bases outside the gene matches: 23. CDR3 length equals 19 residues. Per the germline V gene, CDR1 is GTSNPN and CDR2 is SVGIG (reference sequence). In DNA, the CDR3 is TGTGCCTGGAGTCATAACGGGGAGGGGTATGAGATTTATCAGGAGACCCAGTACTTC. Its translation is CAWSHNGEGYEIYQETQYF. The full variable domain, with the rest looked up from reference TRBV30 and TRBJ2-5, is SQTIHQWPATLVQPVGSPLSLECTVEGTSNPNLYWYRQAAGRGLQLLFYSVGIGQISSEVPQNLSASRPQDRQFILSSKKLLLSDSGFYLCAWSHNGEGYEIYQETQYFGPGTRLLVL.

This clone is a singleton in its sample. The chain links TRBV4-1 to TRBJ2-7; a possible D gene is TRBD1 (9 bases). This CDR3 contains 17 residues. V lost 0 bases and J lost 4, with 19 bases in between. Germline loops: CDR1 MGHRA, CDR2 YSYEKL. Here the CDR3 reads CASSQEVSGTGWYEQYF. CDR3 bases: TGCGCCAGCAGCCAAGAGGTTAGCGGGACAGGGTGGTACGAGCAGTACTTC.

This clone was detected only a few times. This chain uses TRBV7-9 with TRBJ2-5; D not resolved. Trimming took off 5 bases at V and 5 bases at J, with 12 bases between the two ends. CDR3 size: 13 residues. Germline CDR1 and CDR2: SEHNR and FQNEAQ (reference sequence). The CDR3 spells CASSRLAAETQYF. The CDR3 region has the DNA TGTGCCAGCAGCCGACTGGCAGCCGAGACCCAGTACTTC.

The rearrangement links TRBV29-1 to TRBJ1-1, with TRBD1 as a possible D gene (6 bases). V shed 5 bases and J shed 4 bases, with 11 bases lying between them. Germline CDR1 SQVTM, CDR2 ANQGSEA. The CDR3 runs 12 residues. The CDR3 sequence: CSVLTGITEAFF. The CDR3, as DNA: TGCAGCGTTCTAACAGGGATCACTGAAGCTTTCTTT.

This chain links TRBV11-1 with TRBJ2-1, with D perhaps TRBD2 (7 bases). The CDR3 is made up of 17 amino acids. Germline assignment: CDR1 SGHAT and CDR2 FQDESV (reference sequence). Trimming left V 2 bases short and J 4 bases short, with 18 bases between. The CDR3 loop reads CASSLSYRGAGYNEQFF. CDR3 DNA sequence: TGTGCCAGCAGCTTATCTTATCGGGGGGCAGGATACAATGAGCAGTTCTTC.

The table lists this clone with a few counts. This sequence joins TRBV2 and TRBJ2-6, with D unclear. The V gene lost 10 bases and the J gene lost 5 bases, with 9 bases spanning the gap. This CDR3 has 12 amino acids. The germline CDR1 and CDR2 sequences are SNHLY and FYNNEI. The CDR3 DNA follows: TGTGCCACCTGGGCACGGGCCAACGTCCTGACTTTC. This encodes CATWARANVLTF.

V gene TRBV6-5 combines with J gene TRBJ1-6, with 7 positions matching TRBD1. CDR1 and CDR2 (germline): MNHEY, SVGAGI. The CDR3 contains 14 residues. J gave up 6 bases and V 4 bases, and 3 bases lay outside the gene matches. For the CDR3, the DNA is TGTGCCAGCAGTTTAACAGGGGCTAATTCACCCCTCCACTTT. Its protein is CASSLTGANSPLHF.

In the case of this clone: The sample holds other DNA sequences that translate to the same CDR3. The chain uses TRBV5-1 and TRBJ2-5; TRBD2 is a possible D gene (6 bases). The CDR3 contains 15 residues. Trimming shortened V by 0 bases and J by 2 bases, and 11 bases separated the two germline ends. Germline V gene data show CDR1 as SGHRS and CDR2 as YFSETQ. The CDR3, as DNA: TGCGCCAGCAGCTTGGGGCCTGGGGGGCAAGAGACCCAGTACTTC. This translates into CASSLGPGGQETQYF.

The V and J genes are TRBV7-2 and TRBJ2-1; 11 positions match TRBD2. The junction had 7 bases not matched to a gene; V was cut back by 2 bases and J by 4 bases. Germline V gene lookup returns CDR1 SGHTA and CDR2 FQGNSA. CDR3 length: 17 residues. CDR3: CASSLFGLAGGYNEQFF. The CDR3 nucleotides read TGTGCCAGCAGCTTATTCGGTCTAGCGGGGGGATACAATGAGCAGTTCTTC.

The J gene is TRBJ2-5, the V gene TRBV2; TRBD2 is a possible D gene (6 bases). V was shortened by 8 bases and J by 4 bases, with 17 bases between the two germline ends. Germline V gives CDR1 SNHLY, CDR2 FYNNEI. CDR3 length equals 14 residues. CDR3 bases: TGTGCCAGCGATCCCCGCCTGGGGGGAGAGACCCAGTACTTC. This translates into CASDPRLGGETQYF.

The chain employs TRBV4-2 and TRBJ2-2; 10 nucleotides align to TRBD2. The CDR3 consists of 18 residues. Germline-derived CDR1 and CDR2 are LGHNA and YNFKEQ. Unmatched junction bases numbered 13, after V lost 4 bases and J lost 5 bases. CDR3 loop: CASSLKPPSGGVTGELFF. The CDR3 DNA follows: TGTGCCAGCAGCCTTAAACCCCCCAGCGGGGGGGTGACCGGGGAGCTGTTTTTT.

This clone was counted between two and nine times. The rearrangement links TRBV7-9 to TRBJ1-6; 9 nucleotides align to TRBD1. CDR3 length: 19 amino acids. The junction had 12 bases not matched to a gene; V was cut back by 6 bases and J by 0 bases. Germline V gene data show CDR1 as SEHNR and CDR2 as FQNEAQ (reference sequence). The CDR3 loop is CASSSRDRDVSSYNSPLHF. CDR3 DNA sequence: TGTGCCAGCAGTTCCCGGGACAGGGATGTTAGCTCCTATAATTCACCCCTCCACTTT. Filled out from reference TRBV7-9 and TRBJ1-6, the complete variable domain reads DTGVSQNPRHKITKRGQNVTFRCDPISEHNRLYWYRQTLGQGPEFLTYFQNEAQLEKSRLLSDRFSAERPKGSFSTLEIQRTEQGDSAMYLCASSSRDRDVSSYNSPLHFGNGTRLTVT.

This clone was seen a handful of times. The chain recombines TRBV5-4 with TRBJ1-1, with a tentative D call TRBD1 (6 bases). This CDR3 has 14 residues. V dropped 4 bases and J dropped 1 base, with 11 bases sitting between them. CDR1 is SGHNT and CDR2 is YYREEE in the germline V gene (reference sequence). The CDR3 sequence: CASSTGTRNTEAFF. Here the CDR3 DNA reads TGTGCCAGCAGCACCGGGACAAGGAACACTGAAGCTTTCTTT.

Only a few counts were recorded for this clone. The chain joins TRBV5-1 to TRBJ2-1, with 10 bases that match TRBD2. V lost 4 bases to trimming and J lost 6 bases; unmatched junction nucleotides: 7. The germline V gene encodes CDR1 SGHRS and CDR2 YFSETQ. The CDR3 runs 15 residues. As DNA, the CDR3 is TGCGCCAGCAGCGAAGCGGGGGGGGGCTTCAATGAGCAGTTCTTC. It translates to CASSEAGGGFNEQFF.

The CDR3 loop is CASLKGMQYF. The CDR3 DNA reads as TGTGCCAGCCTCAAGGGGATGCAGTATTTT. The rearrangement joins TRBV7-3 to TRBJ2-3; maybe TRBD1 (5 bases). The CDR3 loop spans 10 amino acids. Trimming removed 8 bases from V and 11 bases from J, with 11 bases in between. The germline V gene has CDR1 SGHTA and CDR2 FQGTGA.

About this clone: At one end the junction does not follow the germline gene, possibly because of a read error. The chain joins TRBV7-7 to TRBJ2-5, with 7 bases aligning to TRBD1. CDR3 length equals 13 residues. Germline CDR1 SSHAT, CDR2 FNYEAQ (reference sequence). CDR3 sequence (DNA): TGTGCTAGCAGTTTTGGACAGGCGGAGACCCAGTACTTC. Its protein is CASSFGQAETQYF.

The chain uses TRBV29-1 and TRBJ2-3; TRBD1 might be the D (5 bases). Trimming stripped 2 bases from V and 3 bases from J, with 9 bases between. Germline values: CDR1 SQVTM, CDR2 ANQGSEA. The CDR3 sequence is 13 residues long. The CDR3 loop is CSVELAGTDTQYF. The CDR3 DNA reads TGCAGCGTTGAATTGGCAGGGACAGATACGCAGTATTTT.